These 23 T cell receptor beta chains came from one sample sequenced in a study of regulatory T cells in long-lasting Graves disease. This sample's time point: newly diagnosed GD, antithyroid drugs for less than 3 months. After RNA was extracted from PBMCs, the TCR library was made from it. The authors built TCR beta libraries using iRepertoire HTBI primers and Arm-PCR of CDR3 regions. One entry per CDR3 protein results from TCRdb running MiXCR on the multiplex PCR reads. The data show 450,000 to 500,000 distinct CDR3 sequences, 15% to 20% seen once. The sample was also linked to a second study, of T cells in Graves' hyperthyroidism and ophthalmopathy.

The sequencing used peripheral blood mononuclear cells (PBMCs), collected at new diagnosis, from a patient treated with antithyroid drugs. These receptor sequences come from a man aged 40-55 years with Graves disease.

This clonotype appeared once. The chain couples TRBV10-1 to TRBJ2-1; D unclear. V was shortened by 0 bases and J by 9 bases, with 6 bases between the two germline ends. The CDR3 totals 12 residues. From germline, CDR1 is WNHNN and CDR2 SYGVQD (reference sequence). The CDR3 coding sequence is TGCGCCAGCAGTGAGTCGAATAGTGAGCAGTTCTTC. Its translation is CASSESNSEQFF.

This clonotype has ten or more counts. V is TRBV12-3 or TRBV12-4 and J is TRBJ2-7, with D perhaps TRBD1 (5 bases). The CDR3 is 16 residues long. V shed 1 base and J shed 0 bases, with 13 bases lying between them. The CDR3 protein is CASSLVRTKGSYEQYF. Written as DNA, the CDR3 is TGTGCCAGCAGTTTAGTGAGGACAAAAGGCTCCTACGAGCAGTACTTC.

This clonotype was observed a handful of times. The CDR3 sequence: CASTPGTSGRANTGELFF. CDR3 coding DNA: TGTGCCAGCACTCCAGGGACTAGCGGGAGGGCGAACACCGGGGAGCTGTTTTTT. The rearrangement uses TRBV6-1 and TRBJ2-2; the match to TRBD2 covers 16 bases. This CDR3 has 18 residues. Germline V gene data show CDR1 as MNHNS and CDR2 as SASEGT. J was trimmed by 0 bases and V by 7 bases; bases with no gene match: 5.

This clonotype was observed at least ten times. V usage is TRBV20-1 and J usage is TRBJ2-7, with D perhaps TRBD1 (6 bases). Germline V gives CDR1 DFQATT, CDR2 SNEGSKA (reference sequence). CDR3 length: 14 amino acids. The V gene lost 0 bases and the J gene lost 5 bases, with 14 bases spanning the gap. CDR3 sequence reads: CSARDQGRGHEQYF. The CDR3 DNA follows: TGCAGTGCTAGAGATCAGGGCAGGGGCCACGAGCAGTACTTC.

This clonotype was seen more than once but under ten times. The CDR3 region is CSARVGRINQPQHF. The CDR3 DNA sequence: TGCAGTGCTAGAGTGGGTAGGATTAATCAGCCCCAGCATTTT. The chain links TRBV20-1 to TRBJ1-5; D is undetermined. The CDR3 spans 14 residues. CDR1 is DFQATT and CDR2 is SNEGSKA in the germline V gene (reference sequence). The V end was cut by 1 base, the J end by 4 bases, with 11 bases between.

In its sample, this clonotype was seen a few times. The chain links TRBV27 to TRBJ2-7; 11 bases align to TRBD2. Germline CDR1 and CDR2: MNHEY and SMNVEV (reference sequence). Losses at the gene ends were 6 bases for V and 6 bases for J; bases not matched to a gene: 10. The CDR3 is 15 amino acids. CDR3 nucleotides: TGTGCCAGCAGACCAGTAGCGGGAGGGCCCGGCGAGCAGTACTTC. Translating it yields CASRPVAGGPGEQYF.

This clonotype was recorded many times. The chain links TRBV5-6 to TRBJ1-2; D is ambiguous. V dropped 0 bases and J dropped 8 bases, with 8 bases sitting between them. The germline CDR1 and CDR2 sequences are SGHDT and YYEEEE. CDR3 length: 12 residues. CDR3 protein: CASSLDSGGYTF. CDR3 DNA sequence: TGTGCCAGCAGCTTGGACAGCGGAGGCTACACCTTC.

On this clonotype: A much bigger clone sits one base away, suggesting this may be a read error. The rearrangement uses TRBV7-3 and TRBJ2-1; no reliable D call. The CDR3 contains 13 residues. The germline V gene encodes CDR1 SGHTA and CDR2 FQGTGA. The CDR3 region is CASSLERDNEQLF. As DNA, the CDR3 is TGTGCCAGCAGCTTAGAGAGAGACAATGAGCAGCTCTTC.

V and J are TRBV30 and TRBJ1-5; D is possibly TRBD1 (6 bases). V lost 0 bases to trimming and J lost 1 base, with 13 bases between them. In germline, CDR1 is GTSNPN, CDR2 SVGIG (reference sequence). This CDR3 contains 16 residues. CDR3 in amino acids: CAWSVQGMLSNQPQHF. The CDR3 DNA is TGTGCCTGGAGTGTACAGGGCATGTTGAGCAATCAGCCCCAGCATTTT.

As to this clonotype: Since a much larger clone is just one base distant, this may be a read error. V is TRBV12-3 or TRBV12-4 and J is TRBJ1-1; a possible D gene is TRBD1 (6 bases). The V end was cut by 7 bases, the J end by 1 base, with 10 bases between. CDR3 size: 13 residues. CDR3 residues: CASKGQPNTEAFF. CDR3 nucleotide sequence: TGTGCCAGCAAAGGACAGCCGAACACTGAAGCTTTCTTT.

Ten or more counts support this clonotype. The chain carries TRBV27 and TRBJ2-1; 7 nucleotides agree with TRBD2. The V gene end was trimmed by 8 bases and the J gene end by 7 bases; junction bases not matched to a gene: 8. There are 13 residues in the CDR3. CDR1 and CDR2 (germline): MNHEY, SMNVEV (reference sequence). CDR3 in amino acids: CASGAGLSNEQFF. DNA for the CDR3: TGTGCCAGCGGAGCGGGGCTCAGTAATGAGCAGTTCTTC.

This clonotype was found a few times. This chain connects TRBV12-3 or TRBV12-4 to TRBJ2-1, with D uncertain. The CDR3 totals 14 residues. Deletions cut 3 bases from V and 7 bases from J, with 13 bases between. CDR3 coding DNA: TGTGCCAGCAGTTTGTCAGCCAGAATGAATGAGCAGTTCTTC. The encoded protein is CASSLSARMNEQFF.

To note about this clonotype: The likely explanation is a read error, given a far larger clone one base away. The chain employs TRBV12-3 or TRBV12-4 and TRBJ2-5; D is unresolved. Deletions cut 5 bases from V and 11 bases from J, with 24 bases between. The CDR3 has 15 residues. CDR3 bases: TGTGCCAGCAGTCTTATAGACGCACCCCGCAATGAGCAGTACTTC. This translates into CASSLIDAPRNEQYF.

This clonotype was detected many times. This chain connects TRBV11-2 to TRBJ2-1; D gene ambiguous. With 5 bases removed from V and 10 bases from J, the gap between germline ends came to 9 bases. The CDR3 is 11 amino acids. Germline-derived CDR1 and CDR2 are SGHAT and FQNNGV. The CDR3 spells CASSRGVEQFF. DNA of the CDR3: TGTGCCAGCAGCCGAGGAGTGGAGCAGTTCTTC.

This clonotype was counted ten times or more. The V and J genes are TRBV6-2 or TRBV6-3 and TRBJ1-1, with no clear D. This CDR3 contains 14 residues. With 8 bases removed from V and 3 bases from J, the gap between germline ends came to 16 bases. Per the germline V gene, CDR1 is MNHEY and CDR2 is SVGEGT. CDR3 in amino acids: CASPYKAGDTEAFF. As DNA, the CDR3 is TGTGCCAGCCCCTACAAAGCTGGGGACACTGAAGCTTTCTTT.

This clonotype occurred many times. The chain employs TRBV7-4 and TRBJ2-3, with 11 bases lining up with TRBD2. V lost 5 bases to trimming and J lost 5 bases; unmatched junction nucleotides: 9. CDR3 length: 16 amino acids. The germline V gene encodes CDR1 SGHVT and CDR2 SQSDAQ. The CDR3 DNA follows: TGTGCCAGCAGCATAATAGCGGGAGGGCGTGGAGATACGCAGTATTTT. Its translation is CASSIIAGGRGDTQYF.

This clonotype appeared many times. This chain uses TRBV13 with TRBJ1-1; D unresolved. Per germline, CDR1 PRHDT and CDR2 FYEKMQ (reference sequence). The CDR3 totals 14 residues. V gave up 4 bases and J gave up 3 bases, with 12 bases separating them. CDR3 nucleotides: TGTGCCAGCAGCTCGGGAACGGCGGACACTGAAGCTTTCTTT. Translated: CASSSGTADTEAFF.

The CDR3 loop reads CATSHYGSTDTQYF. The DNA of the CDR3 is TGTGCCACCAGTCATTACGGGAGCACAGATACGCAGTATTTT. The chain combines TRBV24-1 with TRBJ2-3; D gene unclear. Germline V gene sequence: CDR1 KGHDR, CDR2 SFDVKD. The CDR3 loop spans 14 amino acids. V lost 6 bases and J lost 0, with 9 bases in between.

This clonotype was observed at least ten times. The chain couples TRBV5-1 to TRBJ2-1, with D possibly TRBD1 on 5 matching bases. Deletions cut 3 bases from V and 7 bases from J, with 14 bases between. From germline, CDR1 is SGHRS and CDR2 YFSETQ. There are 14 residues in the CDR3. The CDR3 region has the DNA TGCGCCAGCAGCTCTTTTTCCTGGACAAATGAGCAGTTCTTC. The encoded protein is CASSSFSWTNEQFF.

This clonotype appeared a few times. The chain links TRBV9 to TRBJ1-6; 7 bases agree with TRBD1. The CDR3 is 16 residues long. Germline loops: CDR1 SGDLS, CDR2 YYNGEE. Unmatched junction bases numbered 10, after V lost 3 bases and J lost 7 bases. CDR3 sequence: CASSAIGGGANSPLHF. The CDR3 DNA follows: TGTGCCAGCAGCGCCATCGGAGGGGGCGCGAATTCACCCCTCCACTTT.

This clonotype was seen ten or more times. V is TRBV11-3 and J is TRBJ2-1, with TRBD2 identical over 10 bases. The CDR3 has 17 amino acids. V dropped 3 bases and J dropped 0; count of bases not matched to a gene: 5. CDR1 is SGHNT, CDR2 YENEEA, per germline. The CDR3 reads CASSFPAGGSSYNEQFF. CDR3 bases: TGTGCCAGCAGCTTTCCAGCGGGAGGGAGCTCCTACAATGAGCAGTTCTTC.

This clonotype was seen repeatedly, ten times or more. This chain uses TRBV11-2 with TRBJ2-3; tentative D call: TRBD2 (6 bases). This CDR3 is built from 17 residues. CDR1 and CDR2 (germline): SGHAT, FQNNGV. V was shortened by 6 bases and J by 8 bases, with 27 bases between the two germline ends. CDR3 amino acids: CASRPRSSDYGWGTQYF. The DNA for the CDR3 is TGTGCCAGCAGACCACGGAGTTCGGACTACGGCTGGGGTACGCAGTATTTT. Full variable domain (missing parts from reference TRBV11-2 and TRBJ2-3): EAGVAQSPRYKIIEKRQSVAFWCNPISGHATLYWYQQILGQGPKLLIQFQNNGVVDDSQLPKDRFSAERLKGVDSTLKIQPAKLEDSAVYLCASRPRSSDYGWGTQYFGPGTRLTVL.

The V call is TRBV29-1, the J call TRBJ1-3; 9 bases align to TRBD1. The CDR3 sequence is 13 residues long. V was clipped by 7 bases and J by 1 base; unmatched bases: 2. The germline gives CDR1 SQVTM, CDR2 ANQGSEA. The CDR3 region is CSGGTGSGNTIYF. In DNA, the CDR3 is TGCAGCGGGGGGACAGGGTCTGGAAACACCATATATTTT.